Here is one TCR beta chain with its context. V was clipped by 0 bases and J by 3 bases, with 14 bases between them. CDR1 is LGHNA and CDR2 is YSLEER in the germline V gene. The CDR3 is made up of 16 amino acids. This record belongs to a study of T cell responses to AZD1222 COVID-19 vaccine. Sequenced by immunoSEQ multiplex PCR; TCRdb stores in-frame clones only, minus some. The sample has about 69,000 clones, 86% seen once. The V gene is TRBV4-3, the J gene TRBJ1-1; D might be TRBD1 (6 bases). The receptor comes from an adult in good health. This material consisted of peripheral blood, taken on day 0 of AZD1222 vaccination. CDR3 loop: CASSQDRGYVYTEAFF. The CDR3 DNA reads as TGCGCCAGCAGCCAAGATAGGGGGTATGTGTACACTGAAGCTTTCTTT.